One sample yielded the 4 T cell receptor beta chains listed below, sequenced in a study of blood T cell repertoires in COVID-19. The assay was immunoSEQ multiplex PCR, and TCRdb's table has in-frame clones only and misses some. The data show more than 150,000 clones, with roughly nine tenths seen just once and about 0.98% held by the top ten. The sample taken for sequencing was peripheral blood. Every receptor here comes from a man younger than 35 with acute or convalescent COVID-19.

This clone is a singleton in its sample. The rearrangement links TRBV25-1 to TRBJ1-2; perhaps TRBD1 as D (6 bases). Trimming took 4 bases from V and 8 from J, leaving 8 bases between them. CDR1 MGHDK and CDR2 SYGVNS come from the germline V gene. The CDR3 contains 11 residues. CDR3 protein: CASSVTGGYTF. The DNA for the CDR3 is TGTGCCAGCAGTGTAACAGGGGGCTACACCTTC.

The V and J genes are TRBV7-3 and TRBJ2-2; 7 nucleotides agree with TRBD1. CDR3 length equals 16 residues. Germline trimming cut 5 bases from V and 3 bases from J; bases unmatched to any gene: 9. Germline loops: CDR1 SGHTA, CDR2 FQGTGA. CDR3 sequence: CASSPRVGGYTGELFF. The CDR3 nucleotides are TGTGCCAGCAGCCCGAGGGTAGGGGGCTACACCGGGGAGCTGTTTTTT.

The J gene is TRBJ2-7, the V gene TRBV6-5; 7 bases agree with TRBD1. The CDR3 is made up of 15 amino acids. J was trimmed by 2 bases and V by 5 bases; bases with no gene match: 9. CDR1 is MNHEY and CDR2 is SVGAGI in the germline V gene. CDR3: CASSTYRGLTYEQYF. As DNA, the CDR3 is TGTGCCAGCAGTACTTACAGGGGTCTGACCTACGAGCAGTACTTC.

This chain connects TRBV3-1 (or the pseudogene TRBV3-2) to TRBJ2-2; TRBD2 matches 9 bases. CDR3 length equals 17 residues. V was clipped by 0 bases and J by 7 bases; unmatched bases: 9. In germline, CDR1 is LGHDT, CDR2 YNNKEL (reference sequence). The CDR3 sequence is CASSQDWGTSYIGELFF. CDR3 DNA: TGTGCCAGCAGCCAAGATTGGGGGACTAGCTATATCGGGGAGCTGTTTTTT.